This TCR beta chain was found in a study of blood T cell repertoires in COVID-19. Study-wide background: Samples representing acute and convalescent COVID-19 were sourced from the United States, Italy and Spain.

Original methodology: Estimation of nucleated cell counts relied on the amplification of reference gene primers. The method was immunoSEQ multiplex PCR; TCRdb's version includes in-frame clones alone and lacks a portion of them. Clone size and V and J calls were adopted from that table, with D and trimming inferred from the DNA. Of 200,000 to 250,000 clones listed, 87% are singletons. This CDR3 region has 11 residues. Germline V gene data show CDR1 as LNHDA and CDR2 as SQIVND (reference sequence). Trimming removed 5 bases at V and 3 bases at J, with 2 bases between. Participant ages covered roughly 18 to 89 years across 25 or so US areas.

Sample: PBMCs or T cells enriched from blood (not recorded which). The chain couples TRBV19 to TRBJ1-3; no firm D call. The TCR sequence derives from a young woman with acute COVID-19. This chain's CDR3 is CASSYGNTIYF. The CDR3 DNA reads TGTGCCAGTAGTTATGGAAACACCATATATTTT.